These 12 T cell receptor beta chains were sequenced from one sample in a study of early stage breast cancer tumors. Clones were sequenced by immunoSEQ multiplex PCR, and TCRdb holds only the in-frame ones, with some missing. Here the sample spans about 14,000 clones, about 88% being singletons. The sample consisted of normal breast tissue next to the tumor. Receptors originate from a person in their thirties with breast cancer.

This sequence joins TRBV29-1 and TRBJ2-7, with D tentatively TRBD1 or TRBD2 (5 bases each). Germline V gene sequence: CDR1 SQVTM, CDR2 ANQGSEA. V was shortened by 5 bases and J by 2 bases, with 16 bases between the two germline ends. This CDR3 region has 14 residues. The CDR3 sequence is CSVQLAADTYEQYF. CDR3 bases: TGCAGCGTTCAACTGGCAGCGGACACCTACGAGCAGTACTTC.

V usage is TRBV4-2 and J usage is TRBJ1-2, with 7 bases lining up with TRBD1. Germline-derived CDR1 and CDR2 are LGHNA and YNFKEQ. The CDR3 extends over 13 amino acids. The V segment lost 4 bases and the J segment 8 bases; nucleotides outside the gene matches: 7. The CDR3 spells CASSPTGVDGYTF. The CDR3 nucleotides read TGTGCCAGCAGCCCAACAGGGGTGGACGGCTACACCTTC.

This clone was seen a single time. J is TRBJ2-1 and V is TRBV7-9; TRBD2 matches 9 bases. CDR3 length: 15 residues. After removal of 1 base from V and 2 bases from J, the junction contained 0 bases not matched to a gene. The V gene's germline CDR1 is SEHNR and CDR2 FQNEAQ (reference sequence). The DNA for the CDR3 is TGTGCCAGCAGCTTAGGCGGGAGGGCCTACAATGAGCAGTTCTTC. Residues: CASSLGGRAYNEQFF.

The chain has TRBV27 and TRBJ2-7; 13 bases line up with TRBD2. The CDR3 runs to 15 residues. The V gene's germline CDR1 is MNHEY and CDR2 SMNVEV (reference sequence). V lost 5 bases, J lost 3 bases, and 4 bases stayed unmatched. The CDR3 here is CASSARLAGGYEQYF. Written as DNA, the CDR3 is TGTGCCAGCAGTGCGCGACTAGCGGGAGGCTACGAGCAGTACTTC.

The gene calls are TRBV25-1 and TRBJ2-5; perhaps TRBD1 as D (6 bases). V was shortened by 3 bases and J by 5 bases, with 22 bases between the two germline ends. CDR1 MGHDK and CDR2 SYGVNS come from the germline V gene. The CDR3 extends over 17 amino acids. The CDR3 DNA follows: TGTGCCAGCAGTGATCAGAGGAACAGGGCCTACCGGGAGACCCAGTACTTC. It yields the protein CASSDQRNRAYRETQYF.

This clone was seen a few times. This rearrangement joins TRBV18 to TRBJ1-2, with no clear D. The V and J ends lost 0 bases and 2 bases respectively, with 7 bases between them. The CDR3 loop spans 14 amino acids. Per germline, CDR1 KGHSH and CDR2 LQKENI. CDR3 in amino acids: CASSPPGTNYGYTF. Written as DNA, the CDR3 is TGTGCCAGCTCACCACCGGGCACGAACTATGGCTACACCTTC.

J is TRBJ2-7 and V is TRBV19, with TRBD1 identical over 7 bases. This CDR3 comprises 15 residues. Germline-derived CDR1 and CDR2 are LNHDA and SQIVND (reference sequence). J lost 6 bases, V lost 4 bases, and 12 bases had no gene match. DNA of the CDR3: TGTGCCAGTAGTAACTCACAGGGGAATCTAGGCGAGCAGTACTTC. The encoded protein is CASSNSQGNLGEQYF.

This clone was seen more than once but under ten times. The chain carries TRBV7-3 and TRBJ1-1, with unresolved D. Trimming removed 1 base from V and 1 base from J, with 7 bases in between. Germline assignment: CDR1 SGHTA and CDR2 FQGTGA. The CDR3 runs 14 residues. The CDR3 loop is CASSLSTANTEAFF. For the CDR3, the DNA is TGTGCCAGCAGCTTAAGTACAGCGAACACTGAAGCTTTCTTT.

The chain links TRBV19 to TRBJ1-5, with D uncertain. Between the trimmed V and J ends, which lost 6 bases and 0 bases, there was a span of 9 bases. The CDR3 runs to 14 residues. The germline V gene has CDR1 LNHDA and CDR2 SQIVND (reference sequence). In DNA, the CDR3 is TGTGCCAGTAGGCCCGGTGCTAGCAATCAGCCCCAGCATTTT. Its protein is CASRPGASNQPQHF.

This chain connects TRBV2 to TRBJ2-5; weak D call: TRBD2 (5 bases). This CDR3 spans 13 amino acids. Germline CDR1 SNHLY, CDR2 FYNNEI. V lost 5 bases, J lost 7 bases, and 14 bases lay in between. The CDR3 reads CASSRTLGGTQYF. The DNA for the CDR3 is TGTGCCAGCAGTCGGACCCTTGGAGGGACCCAGTACTTC.

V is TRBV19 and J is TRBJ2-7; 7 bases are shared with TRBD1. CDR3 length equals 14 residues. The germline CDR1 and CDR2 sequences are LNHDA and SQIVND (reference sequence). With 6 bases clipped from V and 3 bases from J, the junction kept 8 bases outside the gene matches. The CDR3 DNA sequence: TGTGCCAGTAGGTCCGGGACAGCGGACTACGAGCAGTACTTC. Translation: CASRSGTADYEQYF.

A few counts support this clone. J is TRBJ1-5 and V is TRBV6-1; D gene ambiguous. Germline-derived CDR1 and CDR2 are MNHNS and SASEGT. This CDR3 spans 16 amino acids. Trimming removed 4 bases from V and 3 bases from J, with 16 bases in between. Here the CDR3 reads CASSAGEFPHNQPQHF. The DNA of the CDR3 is TGTGCCAGCAGTGCCGGGGAATTCCCCCACAATCAGCCCCAGCATTTT.